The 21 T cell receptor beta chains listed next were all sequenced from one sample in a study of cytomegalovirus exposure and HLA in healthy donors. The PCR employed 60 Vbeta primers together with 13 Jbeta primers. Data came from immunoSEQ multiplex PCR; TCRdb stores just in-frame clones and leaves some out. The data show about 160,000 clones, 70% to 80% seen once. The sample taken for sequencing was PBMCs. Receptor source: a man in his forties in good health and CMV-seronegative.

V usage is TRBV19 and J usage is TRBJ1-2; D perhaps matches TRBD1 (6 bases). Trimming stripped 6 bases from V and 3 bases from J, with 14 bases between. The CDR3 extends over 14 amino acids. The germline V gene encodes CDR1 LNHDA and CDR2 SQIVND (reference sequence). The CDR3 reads CASRPGGADYGYTF. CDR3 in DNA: TGTGCCAGTAGGCCCGGGGGGGCGGACTATGGCTACACCTTC.

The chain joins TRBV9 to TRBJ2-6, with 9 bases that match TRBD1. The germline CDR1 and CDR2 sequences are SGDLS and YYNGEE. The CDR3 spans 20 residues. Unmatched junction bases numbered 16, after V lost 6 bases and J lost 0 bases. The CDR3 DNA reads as TGTGCCAGCACCGGCATTCGGGACAGGGCCCTTATCTCTGGGGCCAACGTCCTGACTTTC. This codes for CASTGIRDRALISGANVLTF.

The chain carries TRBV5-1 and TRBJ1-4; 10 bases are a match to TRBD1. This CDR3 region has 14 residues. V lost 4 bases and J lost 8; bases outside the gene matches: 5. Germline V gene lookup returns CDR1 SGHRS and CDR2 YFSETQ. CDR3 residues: CASSLGQGTEKLFF. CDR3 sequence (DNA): TGCGCCAGCAGCCTGGGACAGGGGACCGAAAAACTGTTTTTT.

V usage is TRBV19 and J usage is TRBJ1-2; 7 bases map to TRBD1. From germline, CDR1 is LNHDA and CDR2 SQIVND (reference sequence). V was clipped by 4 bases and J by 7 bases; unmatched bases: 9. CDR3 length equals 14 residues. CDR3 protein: CASSTLQPGGGYTF. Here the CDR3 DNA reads TGTGCCAGTAGTACGCTTCAGCCAGGGGGTGGCTACACCTTC.

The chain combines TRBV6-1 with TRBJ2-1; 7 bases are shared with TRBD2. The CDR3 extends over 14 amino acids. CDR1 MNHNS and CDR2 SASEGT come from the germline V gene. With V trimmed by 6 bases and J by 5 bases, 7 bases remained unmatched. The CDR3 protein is CASSESGRDNEQFF. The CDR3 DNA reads TGTGCCAGCAGCGAATCAGGGAGGGACAATGAGCAGTTCTTC.

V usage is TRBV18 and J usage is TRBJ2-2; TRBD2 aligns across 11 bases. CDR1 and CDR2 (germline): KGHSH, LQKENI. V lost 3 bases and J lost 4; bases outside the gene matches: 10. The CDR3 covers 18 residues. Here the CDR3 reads CASSPTRTGTSGTGELFF. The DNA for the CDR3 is TGTGCCAGCTCACCTACTCGTACCGGGACTAGCGGCACCGGGGAGCTGTTTTTT.

The CDR3 sequence: CASSFGLAGETQYF. The CDR3 DNA reads TGCGCCAGCAGCTTCGGACTAGCGGGAGAGACCCAGTACTTC. V gene TRBV5-1 combines with J gene TRBJ2-5; 11 bases map to TRBD2. CDR1 and CDR2 (germline): SGHRS, YFSETQ. The CDR3 is 14 residues long. The junction had 1 base not matched to a gene; V was cut back by 2 bases and J by 4 bases.

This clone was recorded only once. CDR3 sequence reads: CASSVGGNSPLHF. The CDR3 nucleotides read TGTGCCAGCAGCGTTGGCGGAAATTCACCCCTCCACTTT. The chain employs TRBV9 and TRBJ1-6; the D is unclear. CDR1 is SGDLS and CDR2 is YYNGEE in the germline V gene. This CDR3 spans 13 amino acids. Trimming pared 2 bases from V and 7 bases from J, leaving 7 bases between.

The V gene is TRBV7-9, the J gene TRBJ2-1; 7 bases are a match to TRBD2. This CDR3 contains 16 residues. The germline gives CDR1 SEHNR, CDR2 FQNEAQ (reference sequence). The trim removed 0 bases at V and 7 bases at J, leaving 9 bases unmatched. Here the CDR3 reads CASSLASGLGVNEQFF. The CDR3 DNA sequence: TGTGCCAGCAGCTTAGCTTCCGGACTAGGAGTTAATGAGCAGTTCTTC.

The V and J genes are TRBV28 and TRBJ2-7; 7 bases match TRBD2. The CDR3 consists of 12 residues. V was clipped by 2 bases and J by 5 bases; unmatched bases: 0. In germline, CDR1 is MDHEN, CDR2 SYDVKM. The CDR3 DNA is TGTGCCAGCAGTTTAGCGGGAGACGAGCAGTACTTC. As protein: CASSLAGDEQYF.

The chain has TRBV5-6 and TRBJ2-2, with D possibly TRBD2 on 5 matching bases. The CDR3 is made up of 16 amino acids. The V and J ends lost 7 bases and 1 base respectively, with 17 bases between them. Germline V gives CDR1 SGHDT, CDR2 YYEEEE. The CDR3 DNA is TGTGCCAGCGGGCCCGGAGGCGCGCTGAACACCGGGGAGCTGTTTTTT. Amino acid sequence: CASGPGGALNTGELFF.

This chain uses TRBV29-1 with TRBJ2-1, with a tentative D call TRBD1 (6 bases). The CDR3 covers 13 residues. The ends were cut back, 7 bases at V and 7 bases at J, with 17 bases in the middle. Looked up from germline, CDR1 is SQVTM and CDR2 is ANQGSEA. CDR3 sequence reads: CSATGQTENEQFF. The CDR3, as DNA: TGCAGCGCTACGGGACAAACCGAAAATGAGCAGTTCTTC.

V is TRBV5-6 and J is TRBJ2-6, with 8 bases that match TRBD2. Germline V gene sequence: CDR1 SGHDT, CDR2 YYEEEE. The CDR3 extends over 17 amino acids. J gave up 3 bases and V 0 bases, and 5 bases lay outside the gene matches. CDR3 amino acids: CASSLVSGMGGANVLTF. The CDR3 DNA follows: TGTGCCAGCAGCTTGGTTAGCGGGATGGGTGGGGCCAACGTCCTGACTTTC.

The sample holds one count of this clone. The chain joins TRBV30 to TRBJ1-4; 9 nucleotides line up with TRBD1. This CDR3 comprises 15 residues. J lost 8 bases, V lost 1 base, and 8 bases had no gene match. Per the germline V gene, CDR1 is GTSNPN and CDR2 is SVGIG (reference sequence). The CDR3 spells CAWSAPGQGSEKLFF. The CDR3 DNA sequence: TGTGCCTGGAGTGCGCCGGGACAGGGTAGCGAAAAACTGTTTTTT.

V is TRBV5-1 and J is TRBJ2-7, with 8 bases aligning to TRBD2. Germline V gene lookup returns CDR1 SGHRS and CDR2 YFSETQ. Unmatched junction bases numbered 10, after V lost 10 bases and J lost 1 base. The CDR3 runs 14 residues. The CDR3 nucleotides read TGCGCCTCAGCACCGGCGGGAGGATCCTACGAGCAGTACTTC. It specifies CASAPAGGSYEQYF.

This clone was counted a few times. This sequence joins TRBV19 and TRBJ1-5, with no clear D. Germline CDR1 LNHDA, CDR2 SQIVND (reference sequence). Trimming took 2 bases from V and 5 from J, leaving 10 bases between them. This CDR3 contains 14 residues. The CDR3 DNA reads TGTGCCAGTAGTATAATGGGAGTTCATCAGCCCCAGCATTTT. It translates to CASSIMGVHQPQHF.

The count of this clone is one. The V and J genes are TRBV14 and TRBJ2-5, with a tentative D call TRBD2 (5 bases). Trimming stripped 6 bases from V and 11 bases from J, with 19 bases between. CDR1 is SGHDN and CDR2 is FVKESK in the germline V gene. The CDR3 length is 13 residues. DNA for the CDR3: TGTGCCAGCAGTGAAGGACTGACTGGGGAGCAGTACTTC. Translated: CASSEGLTGEQYF. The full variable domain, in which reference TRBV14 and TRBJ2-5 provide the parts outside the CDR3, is EAGVTQFPSHSVIEKGQTVTLRCDPISGHDNLYWYRRVMGKEIKFLLHFVKESKQDESGMPNNRFLAERTGGTYSTLKVQPAELEDSGVYFCASSEGLTGEQYFGPGTRLLVL.

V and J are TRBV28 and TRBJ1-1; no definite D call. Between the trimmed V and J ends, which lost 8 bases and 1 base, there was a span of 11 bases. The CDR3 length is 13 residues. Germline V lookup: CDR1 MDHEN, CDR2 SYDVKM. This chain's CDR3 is CASYWAANTEAFF. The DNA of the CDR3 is TGTGCCAGCTACTGGGCAGCGAACACTGAAGCTTTCTTT.

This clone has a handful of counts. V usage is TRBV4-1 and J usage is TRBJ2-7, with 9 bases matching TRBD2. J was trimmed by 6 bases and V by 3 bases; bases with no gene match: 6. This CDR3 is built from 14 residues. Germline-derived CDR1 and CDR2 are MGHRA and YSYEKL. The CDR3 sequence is CASSHDAGGREQYF. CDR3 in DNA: TGCGCCAGCAGCCACGATGCGGGAGGGCGCGAGCAGTACTTC.

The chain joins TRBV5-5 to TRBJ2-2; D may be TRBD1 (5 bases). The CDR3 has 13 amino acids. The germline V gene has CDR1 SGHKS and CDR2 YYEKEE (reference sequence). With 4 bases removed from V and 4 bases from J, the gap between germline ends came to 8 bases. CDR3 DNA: TGTGCCAGCAGCGCGACAGTCACCGGGGAGCTGTTTTTT. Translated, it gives CASSATVTGELFF.

The CDR3: CASSPTDGENQPQHF. The CDR3, as DNA: TGTGCCAGCAGCCCGACCGACGGGGAGAATCAGCCCCAGCATTTT. V is TRBV28 and J is TRBJ1-5; no reliable D call. The length of the CDR3 is 15 residues. V was shortened by 6 bases and J by 4 bases, with 16 bases between the two germline ends. Germline V CDR1 and CDR2: MDHEN, SYDVKM.